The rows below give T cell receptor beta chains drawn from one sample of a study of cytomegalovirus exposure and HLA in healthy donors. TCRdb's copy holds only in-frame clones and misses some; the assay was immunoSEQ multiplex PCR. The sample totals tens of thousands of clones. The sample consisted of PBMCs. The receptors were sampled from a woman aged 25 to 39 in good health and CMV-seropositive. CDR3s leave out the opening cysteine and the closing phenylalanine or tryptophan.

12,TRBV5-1,ASSLGQNSAEQY
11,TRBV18,ASSPPAAYEQY
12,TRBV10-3,ATRLLADTYEQY
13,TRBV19,ASSIAPQGNQPQH
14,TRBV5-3,ARSLAAGQGTYEQY
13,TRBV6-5,ASSQQGGLVYEQY
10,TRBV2,ASSSVNYGYT
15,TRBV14,ASSPTGLAQSTDTQY
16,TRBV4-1,ASSQALGASGLQENQY
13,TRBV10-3,AISASLQGNQPQH
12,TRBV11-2,ASSLWASGYEQY
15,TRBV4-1,ASSQEDSGGGNNEQF
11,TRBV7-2,ASSGWSQGGYT
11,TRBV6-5,ASRGGAGETQY
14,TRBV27,ASSLLASGRRDTQY
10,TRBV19,ASSNTTYEQY
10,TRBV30,AWTLGTDTQY
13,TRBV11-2,ASSSGTSTTAEQY
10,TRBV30,AWGVGATEAF
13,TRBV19,ASNDERGGNQPQH
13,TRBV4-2,ASSQDGEGYSPLH
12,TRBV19,ASSIGGGVAEAF
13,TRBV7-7,ASSLRQQGDEKLF
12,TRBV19,ASTGTGVVNEQF
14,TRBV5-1,ASSLGLAGDSDTQY
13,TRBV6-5,ASSKDRGRREKLF
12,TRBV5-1,ASSPGGNAYEQY
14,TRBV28,ASSSHGTLSAYEQY
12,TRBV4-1,ASSQGTENQPQH
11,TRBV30,AWSVASNQPQH
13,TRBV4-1,ASSHRTGSDNEQF
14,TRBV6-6,ASSYGETTNTGELF
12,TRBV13,ASSSGLSDNEQF
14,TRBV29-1,SALGGAGASLYEQY
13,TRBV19,ASSISGAPYNEQF
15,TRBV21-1,ASSNPGQGEGNYGYT
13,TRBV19,ASSIVGSGNQPQH
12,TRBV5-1,ASSEGQGAYEQY
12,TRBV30,AWGPPGNDNGYT
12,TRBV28,ASSEGQANYGYT
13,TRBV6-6,ASSNRLVYSDTQY
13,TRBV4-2,ASTLAGSSYNEQF
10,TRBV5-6,ASSWRNQPQH
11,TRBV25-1,AVPDRGCQPQH
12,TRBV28,ASIEPGQNYGYT
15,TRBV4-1,ASSHELRLAGDSEQY